Included here is one T cell receptor (beta chain) sequence, with context. The sample holds a few counts of this clonotype. Its specific antigen is unknown. Base qualities are not recorded, but no much larger clone differs from it by a single base. This record comes from a study of T cells after yellow fever vaccination (dated by TCRdb to the late 2010s). Concerning the study at large: The SMART-Seq v4 Ultra Low Input RNA kit was used to prepare libraries from fractions with low cell numbers. To track T-cell clones before and after primary and booster YFV17D yellow fever vaccination, bulk TCR alpha and beta repertoires were sequenced longitudinally. Two healthy male donors, one aged 18 to 30 and one aged 30 to 40 years, made up the cohort. Blood samples were taken at several timepoints before and after primary and secondary immunization, and bulk PBMC replicates and cell subsets were isolated.

Points the paper makes about the study in general: The study included only a couple of donors, which limits how far the findings can be generalized. After the booster, most of the clones that had expanded following primary vaccination were detected again (approximately 96% of CD4 and around 90% of CD8), which suggests that memory was broadly maintained. A small fraction of clonotypes showed up in both the CD4 and CD8 compartments, probably as a result of convergent recombination. Compared with the primary T-cell response, the secondary T-cell response was weaker but faster, peaking on day 5 rather than day 15. Because abundant contaminating clonotypes from the bulk population could be contained in FACS-sorted repertoires, computational filtering was required.

The reads were generated on an Illumina NovaSeq 6000. TCR cDNA was synthesized by 5'RACE template switching, which introduced a universal primer site and unique molecular identifiers. cDNA synthesis was primed from both the TCR alpha and TCR beta constant segments. Library amplification involved two PCR steps, and the second step added sample barcodes and sequencing adapters. Sequencing of the libraries was done on either Illumina HiSeq 2500 (2x100 bp) or NovaSeq (2x150 bp). As for how the authors treated the data: Demultiplexing of reads and collapsing into UMI consensus sequences were performed with MIGEC, and V(D)J alignment was carried out with MiXCR. Clonotypes responding to the vaccine were identified with edgeR on replicate PBMC samples, with the criteria of FDR below 0.01 and a log2 fold change above 5 up to day 15. CD4 or CD8 identity was assigned to each bulk clonotype according to whether the clonotype was present at higher abundance in the sequenced CD4 repertoire or the sequenced CD8 repertoire. TCRdb reprocessing: public reads trimmed at Q25 with fastp, clones called with MiXCR, in-frame beta chains kept. Every entry covers one CDR3 protein and lists the most common genes and DNA from its rows. None of the V and J calls come from the authors' own analysis; TCRdb made them. Across this sample there are 300,000 or so distinct CDR3 sequences, with approximately 4.2% seen only once. Roughly 26% of the sample is held by the ten biggest clonotypes.

The treatment or condition label on this specimen signifies: live attenuated yellow fever vaccine strain. Two biological replicates of bulk PBMCs were collected at each blood-draw timepoint. PBMCs were isolated from peripheral blood using a standard Ficoll-Paque protocol. TriZol was used to extract RNA from bulk PBMCs, CD4 and CD8 fractions, and dextramer-positive and dextramer-negative fractions. Relative to germline, V is 0 bases shorter and J is 0 bases shorter, with 13 bases between their ends. From cysteine to phenylalanine, the CDR3 is 16 amino acids long. Just the 48-base CDR3 DNA is kept, in frame starting at base 1. The germline V gene (reference sequence) yields DFQATT for CDR1 and SNEGSKA for CDR2.

The chain uses TRBV20-1 and TRBJ2-3; the D segment could be TRBD2, given 6 matching bases. The receptor's source is a man younger than 30 who received the YFV17D yellow fever vaccine. Sequencing used PBMCs, obtained 5 days after the yellow fever booster vaccination. The encoded CDR3 is CSARDNSGSSTDTQYF. The DNA sequence follows: TGCAGTGCTAGAGATAATAGCGGATCTAGCACAGATACGCAGTATTTT.